These T cell receptor beta chains were read from a single sample in a study of cytomegalovirus exposure and HLA in healthy donors. This table comes from immunoSEQ multiplex PCR, and its TCRdb copy is limited to in-frame clones, with some not included. The table shows about 78,000 clones, with 90% to 97% occurring only once. The specimen was PBMCs. The receptors shown here come from a man younger than 35 in good health and CMV-seropositive. CDR3s include the opening cysteine and the closing phenylalanine or tryptophan. A D gene is named only where the DNA matches it firmly. Only part of the rows carry a size: once, few, many, or a class if the clone is expanded.

J	size	D	V	DNA	CDR3
TRBJ1-2	-	-	TRBV28	TGTGCCAGCAAAGACTCAGGGGCATATGGCTACACCTTC	CASKDSGAYGYTF
TRBJ1-4	once	TRBD1	TRBV27	TGTGCCAGCAGTTTAACCAGGGGGAATGAAAAACTGTTTTTT	CASSLTRGNEKLFF
TRBJ1-3	-	TRBD1	TRBV5-1	TGCGCCAGCAGCTTGGTAGGGGGCGACTCTGGAAACACCATATATTTT	CASSLVGGDSGNTIYF
TRBJ2-7	-	-	TRBV9	TGTGCCAGCAGCGTCGACAGGCGGGACGAGCAGTACTTC	CASSVDRRDEQYF
TRBJ2-5	-	-	TRBV2	TGTGCCAGCAGTGAACTGCAGGGGAAGGGTCAAGAGACCCAGTACTTC	CASSELQGKGQETQYF
TRBJ2-1	-	TRBD2	TRBV19	TGTGCCAGTAGTTTAGGAACTAGCGTGGGTCAGTTCTTC	CASSLGTSVGQFF
TRBJ1-2	-	TRBD1	TRBV5-1	TGCGCCAGCAGCTTGACCCAGGGGGTGAACTATGGCTACACCTTC	CASSLTQGVNYGYTF
TRBJ1-3	once	-	TRBV12-5	TGTGCTAGGGGCCATTTCTCAGGGCTATCCCTTGGAAACACCATATATTTT	CARGHFSGLSLGNTIYF
TRBJ2-1	-	TRBD1	TRBV5-1	TGCGCCAGCCGGAGCAGGGGGTACAATGAGCAGTTCTTC	CASRSRGYNEQFF
TRBJ2-3	-	-	TRBV5-4	TGTGCCAGCAGCTCCTACTCCACAGATACGCAGTATTTT	CASSSYSTDTQYF